The rows below give T cell receptor beta chains drawn from one sample of a study of sequential checkpoint blockade in melanoma. Here immunoSEQ multiplex PCR was the method, and the copy in TCRdb shows in-frame clones only, minus some. Of roughly 31,000 clones listed, about 86% are singletons. Sequenced here: CD8+ T cells sorted from blood (inferred from file names), sampled from a patient given nivolumab and ipilimumab in sequence. The receptor set was obtained from a human donor with melanoma. Each CDR3 is given with its conserved first and last residue. The order of the fields is J gene, V gene, CDR3 protein.

TRBJ1-2 | TRBV27 | CASSPGLDGYTF
TRBJ1-2 | TRBV10-3 | CAIAGLTYGYTF
TRBJ1-2 | TRBV6-5 | CASSSGTVYGYTF
TRBJ2-1 | TRBV9 | CASSSSRGGMFDEQFF
TRBJ2-7 | TRBV5-1 | CASSLGTSGSLVEQYF
TRBJ2-7 | TRBV4-2 | CASSQAQTSGRAYEQYF
TRBJ2-3 | TRBV5-4 | CASGGPPGLAGVDTQYF
TRBJ2-5 | TRBV7-9 | CASSTRQFRKETQYF
TRBJ1-6 | TRBV9 | CASSATGHSSYNSPLHF
TRBJ2-5 | TRBV10-3 | CAISGTTGDSETQYF
TRBJ2-7 | TRBV29-1 | CSVEVRGTSSYEQYF
TRBJ1-4 | TRBV19 | CASSTEDRTNEKLFF
TRBJ1-5 | TRBV19 | CASKSSQGFGNQPQHF
TRBJ1-1 | TRBV10-1 | CASSAYRNTEAFF
TRBJ1-1 | TRBV6-6 | CASSYGPTEAFF
TRBJ2-7 | TRBV7-9 | CASSRGLAGFSYEQYF
TRBJ2-7 | TRBV7-9 | CASSLESSQGYEQYF
TRBJ2-7 | TRBV5-4 | CASRQTSGSSYEQYF
TRBJ2-7 | TRBV5-1 | CASSLALAGGSYEQYF
TRBJ2-7 | TRBV7-8 | CASSAPGNEQYF
TRBJ2-5 | TRBV29-1 | CSVYLGVTKTQYF
TRBJ1-1 | TRBV6-5 | CASSYSGTGPGTEAFF